The 10 T cell receptor beta chains below were found in one sample sequenced in a study of CD8 T cells in ankylosing spondylitis. Via MiXCR, TCRdb re-called the 5' RACE reads, giving one row per CDR3 protein. Of some 130,000 distinct CDR3 sequences in the sample, roughly 8.8% were seen once. Sample: blood, either unsorted or a sorted T cell fraction (not recorded which). The receptors were sampled from a male donor with ankylosing spondylitis or in good health (not recorded which).

This clonotype was seen a handful of times. For the CDR3, the DNA is TGTGCCAGCAGGTCTCCCGCCGGGACTACCACAGATACGCAGTATTTT. It specifies CASRSPAGTTTDTQYF. The J gene is TRBJ2-3, the V gene TRBV6-1; TRBD2 aligns across 7 bases. This CDR3 contains 16 residues. Germline V gene sequence: CDR1 MNHNS, CDR2 SASEGT. With 6 bases clipped from V and 2 bases from J, the junction kept 11 bases outside the gene matches.

This clonotype was recorded at least ten times. J is TRBJ2-1 and V is TRBV3-1; 7 bases line up with TRBD2. CDR1 and CDR2 from the germline V gene are LGHDT and YNNKEL (reference sequence). The CDR3 totals 13 residues. V was clipped by 6 bases and J by 6 bases; unmatched bases: 5. Here the CDR3 reads CASSQSGANEQFF. The CDR3 coding sequence is TGTGCCAGCAGTCAAAGCGGGGCCAATGAGCAGTTCTTC.

This clonotype was seen at least ten times. The chain links TRBV25-1 to TRBJ1-1; TRBD1 might be the D (6 bases). V lost 4 bases to trimming and J lost 4 bases, with 13 bases between them. The CDR3 covers 14 residues. Germline V gene data show CDR1 as MGHDK and CDR2 as SYGVNS. The CDR3 protein is CASSVTGSGTEAFF. The CDR3, as DNA: TGTGCCAGCAGTGTCACAGGGAGTGGCACTGAAGCTTTCTTT.

This clonotype has a count of ten or more. The V and J genes are TRBV5-1 and TRBJ1-1; 8 nucleotides align to TRBD1. Germline V gene sequence: CDR1 SGHRS, CDR2 YFSETQ. This CDR3 contains 17 residues. V lost 4 bases to trimming and J lost 0 bases; unmatched junction nucleotides: 11. CDR3 sequence reads: CASSGGQGARMNTEAFF. CDR3 sequence (DNA): TGCGCCAGCAGCGGGGGGCAGGGGGCTAGAATGAACACTGAAGCTTTCTTT.

This clonotype has a count of ten or more. The chain links TRBV7-9 to TRBJ2-7; 7 positions agree with TRBD1. This CDR3 has 14 amino acids. The V gene's germline CDR1 is SEHNR and CDR2 FQNEAQ (reference sequence). J lost 3 bases, V lost 4 bases, and 6 bases had no gene match. The CDR3, as DNA: TGTGCCAGCAGCTACCGGGACAGCTACTACGAGCAGTACTTC. Amino acid sequence: CASSYRDSYYEQYF.

This clonotype was counted at least ten times. The chain joins TRBV27 to TRBJ1-1; TRBD1 matches at 7 bases. Germline V CDR1 and CDR2: MNHEY, SMNVEV (reference sequence). V shed 5 bases, J shed 8 bases, and the junction held 8 bases outside the gene matches. The CDR3 consists of 13 residues. Here the CDR3 DNA reads TGTGCCAGCAGTCGTACTACGGGACAGGAAGCTTTCTTT. Amino acid sequence: CASSRTTGQEAFF.

In this sample, this clonotype turned up many times. The chain carries TRBV24-1 and TRBJ2-2; no clear D. Germline-derived CDR1 and CDR2 are KGHDR and SFDVKD. The CDR3 totals 11 residues. The V end lost 3 bases, the J end lost 6 bases, and 1 base lay between the germline ends. As DNA, the CDR3 is TGTGCCACCAGTGATGCCGGGGAGCTGTTTTTT. It yields the protein CATSDAGELFF.

This clonotype was counted only a few times. The chain links TRBV14 to TRBJ1-2; possible D gene TRBD1, 6 bases. V lost 0 bases and J lost 3, with 17 bases in between. From germline, CDR1 is SGHDN and CDR2 FVKESK. The CDR3 has 17 residues. The CDR3 coding sequence is TGTGCCAGCAGCCAAGACCCAACAACACAGGGCGACTATGGCTACACCTTC. Protein: CASSQDPTTQGDYGYTF.

The chain links TRBV4-2 to TRBJ2-3; the D gene is possibly TRBD2 (5 bases). The CDR3 has 15 amino acids. Trimming pared 1 base from V and 2 bases from J, leaving 10 bases between. Germline CDR1 is LGHNA and CDR2 is YNFKEQ. The CDR3 region is CASSQGILATDTQYF. CDR3 coding DNA: TGTGCCAGCAGCCAAGGAATCCTAGCCACAGATACGCAGTATTTT.

This clonotype was detected only a few times. CDR3 sequence reads: CSVEDKGQGKHEQYF. CDR3 coding DNA: TGCAGCGTTGAAGATAAGGGCCAGGGTAAACACGAGCAGTACTTC. This chain links TRBV29-1 with TRBJ2-7; weak D call: TRBD1 (5 bases). Germline CDR1 is SQVTM and CDR2 is ANQGSEA. The CDR3 contains 15 residues. Between the trimmed V and J ends, which lost 0 bases and 5 bases, there was a span of 17 bases.